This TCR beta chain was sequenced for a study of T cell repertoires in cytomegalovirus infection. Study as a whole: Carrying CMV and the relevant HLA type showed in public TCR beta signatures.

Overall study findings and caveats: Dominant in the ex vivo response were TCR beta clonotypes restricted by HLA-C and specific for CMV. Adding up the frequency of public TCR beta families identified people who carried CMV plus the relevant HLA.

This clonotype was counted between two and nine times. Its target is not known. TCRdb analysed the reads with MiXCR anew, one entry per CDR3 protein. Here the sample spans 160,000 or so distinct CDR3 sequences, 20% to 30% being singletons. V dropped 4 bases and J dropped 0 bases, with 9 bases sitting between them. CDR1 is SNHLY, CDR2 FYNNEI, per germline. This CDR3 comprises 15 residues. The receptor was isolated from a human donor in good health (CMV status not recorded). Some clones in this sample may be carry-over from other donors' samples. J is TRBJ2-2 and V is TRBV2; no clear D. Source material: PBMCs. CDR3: CASSVGYANTGELFF. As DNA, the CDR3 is TGTGCCAGCAGTGTCGGGTACGCGAACACCGGGGAGCTGTTTTTT.